What follows is one T cell receptor (beta chain) and its context. Its cognate antigen is unknown. This sample stems from a study of shared clonotypes between healthy human individuals. General study results and limits: Clonotype sharing among donors likely depends on sequencing depth.

This table comes from immunoSEQ multiplex PCR, and its TCRdb copy is limited to in-frame clones, with some not included. The table lists some 2.4 million clones, over 85% of them singletons. Trimming removed 0 bases at V and 5 bases at J, with 9 bases between. CDR1 and CDR2 from the germline V gene are SGDLS and YYNGEE. This CDR3 spans 13 amino acids. The material sequenced was naive CD4+ T cells from PBMCs. Subset: CD45RA+ positively selected. The chain couples TRBV9 to TRBJ2-7, with D perhaps being TRBD1 or TRBD2 (5 bases each). The receptor comes from a man aged 18 to 30 in good health. Some clones in this sample may be carry-over from other donors' samples. The CDR3 loop reads CASSVALGDEQYF. The CDR3 DNA is TGTGCCAGCAGCGTAGCTCTGGGGGACGAGCAGTACTTC.